This TCR beta chain originates from a study of T cell responses to AZD1222 COVID-19 vaccine. Study details: Pooled samples include second doses given at about 4 or 12 weeks.

Trimming shortened V by 2 bases and J by 2 bases, and 10 bases separated the two germline ends. This CDR3 region has 14 residues. Germline loops: CDR1 MNHNS, CDR2 SASEGT. The assay was immunoSEQ multiplex PCR, and TCRdb's table has in-frame clones only and misses some. The repertoire has roughly 100,000 clones, roughly nine tenths of them found once; the top ten carry approximately 5%. This specimen consisted of peripheral blood, obtained on day 0 of AZD1222 vaccination. V usage is TRBV6-1 and J usage is TRBJ2-7; possible D gene TRBD2, 6 bases. This TCR was recovered from an adult in good health. CDR3 in DNA: TGTGCCAGCAGTGAATGGAGGGGCCCCTACGAGCAGTACTTC. Translating gives CASSEWRGPYEQYF.